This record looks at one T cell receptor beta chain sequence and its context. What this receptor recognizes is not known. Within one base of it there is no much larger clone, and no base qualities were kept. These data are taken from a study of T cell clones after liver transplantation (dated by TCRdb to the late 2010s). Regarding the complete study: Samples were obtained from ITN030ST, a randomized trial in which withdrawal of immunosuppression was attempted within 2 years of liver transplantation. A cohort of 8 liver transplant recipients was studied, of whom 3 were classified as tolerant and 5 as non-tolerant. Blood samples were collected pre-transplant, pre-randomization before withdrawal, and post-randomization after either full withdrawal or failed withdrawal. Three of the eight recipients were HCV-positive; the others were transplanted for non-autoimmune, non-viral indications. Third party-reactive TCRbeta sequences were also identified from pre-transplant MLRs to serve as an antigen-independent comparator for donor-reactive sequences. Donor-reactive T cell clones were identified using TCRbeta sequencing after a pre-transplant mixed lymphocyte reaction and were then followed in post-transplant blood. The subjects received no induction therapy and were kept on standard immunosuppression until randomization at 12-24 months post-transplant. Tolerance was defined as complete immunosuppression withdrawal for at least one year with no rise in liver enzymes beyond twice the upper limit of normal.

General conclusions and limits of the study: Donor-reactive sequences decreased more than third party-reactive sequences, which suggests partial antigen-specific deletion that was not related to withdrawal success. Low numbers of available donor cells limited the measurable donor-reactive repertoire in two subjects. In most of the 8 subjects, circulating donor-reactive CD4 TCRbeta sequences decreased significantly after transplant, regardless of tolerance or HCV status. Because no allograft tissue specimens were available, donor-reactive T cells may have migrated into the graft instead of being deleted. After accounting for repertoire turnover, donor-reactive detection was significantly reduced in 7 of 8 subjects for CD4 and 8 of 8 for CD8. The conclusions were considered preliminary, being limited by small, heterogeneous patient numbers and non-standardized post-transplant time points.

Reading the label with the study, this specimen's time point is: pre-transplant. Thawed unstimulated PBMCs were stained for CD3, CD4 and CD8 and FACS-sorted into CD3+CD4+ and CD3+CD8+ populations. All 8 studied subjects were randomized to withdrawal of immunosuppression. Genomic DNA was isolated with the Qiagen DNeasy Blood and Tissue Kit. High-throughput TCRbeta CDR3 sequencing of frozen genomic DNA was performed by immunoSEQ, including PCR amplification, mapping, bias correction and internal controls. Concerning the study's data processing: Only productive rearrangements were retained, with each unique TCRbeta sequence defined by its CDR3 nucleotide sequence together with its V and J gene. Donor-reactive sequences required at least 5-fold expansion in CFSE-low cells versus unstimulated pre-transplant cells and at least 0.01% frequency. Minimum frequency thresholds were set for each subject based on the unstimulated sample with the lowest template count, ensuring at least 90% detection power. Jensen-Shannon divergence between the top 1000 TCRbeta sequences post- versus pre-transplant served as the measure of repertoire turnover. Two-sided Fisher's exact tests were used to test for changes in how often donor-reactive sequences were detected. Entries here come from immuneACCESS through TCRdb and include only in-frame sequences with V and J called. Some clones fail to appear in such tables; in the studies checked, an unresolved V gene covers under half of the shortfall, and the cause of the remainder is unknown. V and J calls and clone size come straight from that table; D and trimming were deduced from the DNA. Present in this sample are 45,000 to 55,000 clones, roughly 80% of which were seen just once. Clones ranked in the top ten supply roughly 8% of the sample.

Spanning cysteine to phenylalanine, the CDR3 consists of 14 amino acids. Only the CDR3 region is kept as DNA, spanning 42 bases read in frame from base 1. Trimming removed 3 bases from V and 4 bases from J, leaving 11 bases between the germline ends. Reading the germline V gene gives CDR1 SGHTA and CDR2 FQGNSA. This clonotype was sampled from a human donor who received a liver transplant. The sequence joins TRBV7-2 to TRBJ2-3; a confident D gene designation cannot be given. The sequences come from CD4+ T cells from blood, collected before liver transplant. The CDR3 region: CASSFARESDTQYF. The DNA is TGTGCCAGCAGCTTCGCCAGAGAGTCAGATACGCAGTATTTT.